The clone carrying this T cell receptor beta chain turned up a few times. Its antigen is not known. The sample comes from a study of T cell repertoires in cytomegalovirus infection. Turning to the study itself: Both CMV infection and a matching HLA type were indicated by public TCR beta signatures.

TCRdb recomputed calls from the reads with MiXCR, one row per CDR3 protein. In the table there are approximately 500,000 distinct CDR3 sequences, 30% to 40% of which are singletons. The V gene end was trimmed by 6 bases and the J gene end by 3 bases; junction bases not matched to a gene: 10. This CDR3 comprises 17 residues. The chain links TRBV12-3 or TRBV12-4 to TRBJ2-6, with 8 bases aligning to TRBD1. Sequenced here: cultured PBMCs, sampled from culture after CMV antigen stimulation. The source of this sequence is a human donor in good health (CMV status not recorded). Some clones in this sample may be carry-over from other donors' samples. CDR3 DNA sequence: TGTGCCAGCAGGGCGGGACAGGCGGCGGGTGGGGCCAACGTCCTGACTTTC. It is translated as CASRAGQAAGGANVLTF.